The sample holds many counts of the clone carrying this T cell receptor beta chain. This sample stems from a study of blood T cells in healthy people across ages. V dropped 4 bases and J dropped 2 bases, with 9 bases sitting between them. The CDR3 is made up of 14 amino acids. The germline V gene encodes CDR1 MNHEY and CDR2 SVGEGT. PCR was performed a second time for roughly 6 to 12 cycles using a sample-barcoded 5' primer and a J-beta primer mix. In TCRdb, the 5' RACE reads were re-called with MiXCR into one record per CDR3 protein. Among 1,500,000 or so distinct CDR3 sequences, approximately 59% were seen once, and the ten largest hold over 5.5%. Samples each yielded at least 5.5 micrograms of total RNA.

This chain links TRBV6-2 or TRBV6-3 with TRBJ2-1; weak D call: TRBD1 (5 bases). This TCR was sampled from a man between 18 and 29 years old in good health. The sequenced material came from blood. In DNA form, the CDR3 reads TGTGCCAGCAGTTGGCAGGGAACCTACAATGAGCAGTTCTTC. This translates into CASSWQGTYNEQFF.